This T cell receptor beta chain derives from a study of shared T cell receptors in the human thymus. J was trimmed by 3 bases and V by 6 bases; bases with no gene match: 10. From germline, CDR1 is MDHEN and CDR2 SYDVKM. The length of the CDR3 is 16 residues. Repertoires were generated with immunoSEQ multiplex PCR, while TCRdb's copy carries only in-frame clones and drops some. Here the sample spans hundreds of thousands of clones, around 78% being singletons. This same sample was also taken into another study, of human thymus T cells.

The chain is built from TRBV28 and TRBJ2-7; 11 bases agree with TRBD1. The source of this sequence is a boy in the first two years of life with a congenital heart defect. Specimen: thymocytes. The CDR3 DNA follows: TGTGCCAGCAGGTCCCACAGTGGGACAGGGGGCTACGAGCAGTACTTC. It specifies CASRSHSGTGGYEQYF.